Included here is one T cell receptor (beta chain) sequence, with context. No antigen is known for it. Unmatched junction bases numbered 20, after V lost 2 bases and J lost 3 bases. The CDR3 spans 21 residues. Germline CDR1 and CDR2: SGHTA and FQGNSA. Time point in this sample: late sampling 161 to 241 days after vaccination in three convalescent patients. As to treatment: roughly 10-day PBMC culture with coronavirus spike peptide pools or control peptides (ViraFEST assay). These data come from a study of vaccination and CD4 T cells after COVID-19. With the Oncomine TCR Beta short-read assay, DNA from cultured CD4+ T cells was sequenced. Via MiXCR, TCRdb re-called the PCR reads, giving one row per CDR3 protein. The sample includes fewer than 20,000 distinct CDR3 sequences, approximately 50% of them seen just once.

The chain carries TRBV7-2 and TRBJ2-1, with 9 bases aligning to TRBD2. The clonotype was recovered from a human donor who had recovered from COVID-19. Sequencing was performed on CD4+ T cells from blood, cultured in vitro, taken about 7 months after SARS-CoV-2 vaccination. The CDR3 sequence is CASSLRGRTGRAGGIYNEQFF. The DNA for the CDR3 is TGTGCCAGCAGCTTACGAGGCCGAACGGGCAGGGCGGGAGGGATCTACAATGAGCAGTTCTTC.